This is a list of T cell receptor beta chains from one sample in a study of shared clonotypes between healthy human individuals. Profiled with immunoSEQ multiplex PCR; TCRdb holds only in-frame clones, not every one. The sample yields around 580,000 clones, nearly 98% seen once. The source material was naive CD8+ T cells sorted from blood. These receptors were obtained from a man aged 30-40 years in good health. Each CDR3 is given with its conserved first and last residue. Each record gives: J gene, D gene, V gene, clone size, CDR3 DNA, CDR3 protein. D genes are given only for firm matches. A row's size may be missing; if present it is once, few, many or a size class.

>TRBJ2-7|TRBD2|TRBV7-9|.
TGTGCCAGCAGCGACATAGCGGGAGCCTACGAGCAGTACTTC
CASSDIAGAYEQYF
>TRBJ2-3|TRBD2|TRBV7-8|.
TGTGCCAGCAGCCGCGGGAGGGGAAGCACAGATACGCAGTATTTT
CASSRGRGSTDTQYF
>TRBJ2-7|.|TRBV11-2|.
TGTGCCAGCAGCTTAGGTCCAGGTTACCACGAGCAGTACTTC
CASSLGPGYHEQYF
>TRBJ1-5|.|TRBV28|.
TGTGCCAGCAGTTTAGGCCGATCATTTAATCAGCCCCAGCATTTT
CASSLGRSFNQPQHF
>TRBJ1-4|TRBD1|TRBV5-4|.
TGTGCCAGCAGCCCAGGACAGGGCGAAAAACTGTTTTTT
CASSPGQGEKLFF
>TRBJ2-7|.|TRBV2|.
TGTGCCAGCAGCGCGACAGTCTCCTACGAGCAGTACTTC
CASSATVSYEQYF
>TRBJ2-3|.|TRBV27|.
TGTGCCAGCAGCTCGCTGTTAGGGGCGCCAGATACGCAGTATTTT
CASSSLLGAPDTQYF
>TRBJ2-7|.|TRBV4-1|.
TGCGCCAGCAGCACCGTGGGGGAGCAGTACTTC
CASSTVGEQYF
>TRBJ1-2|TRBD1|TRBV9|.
TGTGCCAGCAGCACCGGGACAGCAGAGGATGTCTATGGCTACACCTTC
CASSTGTAEDVYGYTF
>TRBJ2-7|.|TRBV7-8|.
TGTGCCAGCAGCTTGGAGGACAGTTCCTACGAGCAGTACTTC
CASSLEDSSYEQYF
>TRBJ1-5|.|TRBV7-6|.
TGTGCCAGCAGCTTAGATGGCAGCCTCAATCAGCCCCAGCATTTT
CASSLDGSLNQPQHF
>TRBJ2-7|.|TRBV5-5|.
TGTGCCAGCAGCTCGAACCTAAGGGGGTTTATCGCCTACGAGCAGTACTTC
CASSSNLRGFIAYEQYF
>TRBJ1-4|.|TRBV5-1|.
TGCGCCAGCAGCAGCAGGGGTGGGACCCAAGAAAAACTGTTTTTT
CASSSRGGTQEKLFF
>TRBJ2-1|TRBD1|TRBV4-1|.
TGCGCCAGCAGCCCAAGGACAGGGTTGAATGAGCAGTTCTTC
CASSPRTGLNEQFF
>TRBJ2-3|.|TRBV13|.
TGTGCCAGCAGCCTGAGACTGGAGCAGCTTGGAGATACGCAGTATTTT
CASSLRLEQLGDTQYF
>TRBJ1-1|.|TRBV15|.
TGTGCCACCAGCAGAGAGGAGGGGATGAACACTGAAGCTTTCTTT
CATSREEGMNTEAFF
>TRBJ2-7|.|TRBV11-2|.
TGTGCCAGCAGCCCTCTTGGGGGGACAGTAGAGCAGTACTTC
CASSPLGGTVEQYF
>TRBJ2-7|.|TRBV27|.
TGTGCCAGCAGATACAGGGGAGGGTACTACGAGCAGTACTTC
CASRYRGGYYEQYF
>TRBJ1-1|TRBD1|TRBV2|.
TGTGCCAGCAGTGAAACAAGGACAGGGGGGTTCATGAACACTGAAGCTTTCTTT
CASSETRTGGFMNTEAFF
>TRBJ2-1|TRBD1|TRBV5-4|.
TGTGCCAGCTTTGGGACAGACTACAATGAGCAGTTCTTC
CASFGTDYNEQFF
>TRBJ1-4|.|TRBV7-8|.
TGTGCCAGCAGCTCCCGATCTGCGGGTTTACGAGAAAAACTGTTTTTT
CASSSRSAGLREKLFF
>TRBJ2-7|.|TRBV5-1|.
TGCGCCAGCAGCTTAGCGGGTTCAGGCTACGAGCAGTACTTC
CASSLAGSGYEQYF
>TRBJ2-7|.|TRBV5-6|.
TGTGCCAGCAGCTTGTTCACTAGTCTCTACGAGCAGTACTTC
CASSLFTSLYEQYF
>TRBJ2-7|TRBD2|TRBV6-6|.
TGTGCCAGCAGTTCGGGGGGCGAGCAGTACTTC
CASSSGGEQYF
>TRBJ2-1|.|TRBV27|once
TGTGCCAGCAGTTTAGTGGGGAATGAGCAGTTCTTC
CASSLVGNEQFF
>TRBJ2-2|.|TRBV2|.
TGTGCCAGCAGTGATCCCCGGGACAGCGGGGGCGCCGGGGAGCTGTTTTTT
CASSDPRDSGGAGELFF
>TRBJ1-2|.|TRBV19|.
TGTGCCAGTAGTATAGGGGACACAGGGTATGGCTACACCTTC
CASSIGDTGYGYTF
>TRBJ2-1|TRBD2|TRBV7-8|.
TGTGCCAGCAGCTTCCGAGCCTCGGGACTAGCGTACGATGAGCAGTTCTTC
CASSFRASGLAYDEQFF
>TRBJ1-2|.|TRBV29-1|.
TGCAGCGTTGTTTTCTGGTATGGCTACACCTTC
CSVVFWYGYTF
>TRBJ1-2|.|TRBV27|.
TGTGCCAGCAGTTCCGGGAAATATAACTATGGCTACACCTTC
CASSSGKYNYGYTF
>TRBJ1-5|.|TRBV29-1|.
TGCAGCGCCTCGGGGCTCAATCAGCCCCAGCATTTT
CSASGLNQPQHF
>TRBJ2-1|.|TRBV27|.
TGTGCCAGCAGTTTCAACAATGAGCAGTTCTTC
CASSFNNEQFF
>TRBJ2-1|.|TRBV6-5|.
TGTGCCAGCGGTAACAATGAGCAGTTCTTC
CASGNNEQFF
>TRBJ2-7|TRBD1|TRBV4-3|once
TGCGCCAGCAGCCAATCACAGGGGGCTGAGTACGAGCAGTACTTC
CASSQSQGAEYEQYF
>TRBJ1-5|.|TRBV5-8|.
TGTGCCAGCAGCTTCGGGGTGTCGAGCAATCAGCCCCAGCATTTT
CASSFGVSSNQPQHF
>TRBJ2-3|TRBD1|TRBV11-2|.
TGTGCCAGCAGCCGCGGGACAGGGGGCGGCACAGATACGCAGTATTTT
CASSRGTGGGTDTQYF
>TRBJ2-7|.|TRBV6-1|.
TGTGCCAGCAGTGAAAGTCACGAGCAGTACTTC
CASSESHEQYF
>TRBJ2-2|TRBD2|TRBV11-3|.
TGTGCCAGCAGCTTAGATCAGGACGGGAGGAGAACCGGGGAGCTGTTTTTT
CASSLDQDGRRTGELFF
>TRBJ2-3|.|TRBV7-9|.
TGTGCCAGCAGCGCAGGGTCGGTTACAGATACGCAGTATTTT
CASSAGSVTDTQYF
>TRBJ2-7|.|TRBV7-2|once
TGTGCCAGCAGCGCTATGTGGGGGCCCTTTTACGAGCAGTACTTC
CASSAMWGPFYEQYF
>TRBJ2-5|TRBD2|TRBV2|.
TGTGCCAGCAGTGGGCTAGCGGGTCCCTACTTC
CASSGLAGPYF
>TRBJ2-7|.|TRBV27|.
TGTGCCAGCAGCTTGGGCTACGAGCAGTACTTC
CASSLGYEQYF
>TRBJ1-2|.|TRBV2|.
TGTGGGAGCCGGGATTTCTATGGCTACACCTTC
CGSRDFYGYTF
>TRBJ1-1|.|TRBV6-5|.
TGTGCCAGCAGTCCCGCCTTTGGAAACACTGAAGCTTTCTTT
CASSPAFGNTEAFF